This TCR beta chain derives from a study of naive and memory T cell subsets. Both TRBC1 and TRBC2 were covered by a beta constant-region primer of two equimolar oligonucleotides. MiXCR, run by TCRdb on the UMI-ligation and nested PCR reads, gives a single entry per CDR3 protein. Of 77,000 or so distinct CDR3 sequences listed, around 13% are singletons. The V end lost 4 bases, the J end lost 0 bases, and 6 bases lay between the germline ends. Germline-derived CDR1 and CDR2 are LGHNT and FRNRAP. The CDR3 is 13 residues long. A few counts support this clonotype. The sequenced sample was central memory CD4+ T cells from blood. The clonotype was recovered from a human donor in good health. The J gene is TRBJ2-5, the V gene TRBV12-5; no firm D call. Here the CDR3 reads CASGYPYQETQYF. The CDR3 DNA follows: TGTGCTAGTGGTTATCCGTACCAAGAGACCCAGTACTTC.